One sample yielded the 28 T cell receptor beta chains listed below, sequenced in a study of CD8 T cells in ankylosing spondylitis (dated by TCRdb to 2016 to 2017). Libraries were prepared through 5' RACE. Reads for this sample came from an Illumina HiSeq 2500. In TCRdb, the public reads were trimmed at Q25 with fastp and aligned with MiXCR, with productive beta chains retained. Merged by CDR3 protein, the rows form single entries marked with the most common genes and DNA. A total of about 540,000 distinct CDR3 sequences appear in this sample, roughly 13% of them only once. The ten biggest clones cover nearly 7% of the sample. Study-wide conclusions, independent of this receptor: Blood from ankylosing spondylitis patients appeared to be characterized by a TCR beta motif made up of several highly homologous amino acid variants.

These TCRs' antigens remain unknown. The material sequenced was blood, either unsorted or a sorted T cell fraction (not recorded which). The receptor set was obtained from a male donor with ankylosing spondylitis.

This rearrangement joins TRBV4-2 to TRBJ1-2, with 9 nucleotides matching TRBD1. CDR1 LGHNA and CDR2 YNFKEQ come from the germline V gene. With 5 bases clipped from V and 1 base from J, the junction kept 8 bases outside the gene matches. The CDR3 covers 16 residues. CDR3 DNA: TGTGCCAGCAGCAGATGGCCGGGACAGGGTAACTATGGCTACACCTTC. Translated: CASSRWPGQGNYGYTF.

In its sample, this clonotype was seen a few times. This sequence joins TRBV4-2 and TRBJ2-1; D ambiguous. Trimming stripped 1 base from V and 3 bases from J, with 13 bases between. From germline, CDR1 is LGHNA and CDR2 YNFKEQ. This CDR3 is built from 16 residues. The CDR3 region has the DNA TGTGCCAGCAGCCAAGCCCCACGAGCAGTCTACAATGAGCAGTTCTTC. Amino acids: CASSQAPRAVYNEQFF.

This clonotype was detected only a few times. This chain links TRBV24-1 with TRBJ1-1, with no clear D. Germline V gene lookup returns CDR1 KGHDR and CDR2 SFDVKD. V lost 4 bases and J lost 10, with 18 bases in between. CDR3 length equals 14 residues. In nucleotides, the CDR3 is TGTGCCACCAGTGACACCGCGGGAACGGTCGGAGCTTTCTTT. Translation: CATSDTAGTVGAFF.

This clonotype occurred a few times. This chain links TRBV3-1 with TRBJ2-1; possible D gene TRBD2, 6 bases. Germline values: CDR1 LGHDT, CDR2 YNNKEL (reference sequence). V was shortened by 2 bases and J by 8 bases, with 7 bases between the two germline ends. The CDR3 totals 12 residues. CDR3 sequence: CASSQTGDEQFF. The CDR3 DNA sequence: TGTGCCAGCAGCCAAACGGGGGATGAGCAGTTCTTC.

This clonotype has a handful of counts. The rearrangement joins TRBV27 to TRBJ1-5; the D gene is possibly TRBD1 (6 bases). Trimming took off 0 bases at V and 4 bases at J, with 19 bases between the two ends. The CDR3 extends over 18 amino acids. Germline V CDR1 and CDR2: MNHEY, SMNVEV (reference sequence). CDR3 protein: CASSLSQYSQGGNQPQHF. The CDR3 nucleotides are TGTGCCAGCAGTTTATCGCAGTATTCACAGGGTGGGAATCAGCCCCAGCATTTT.

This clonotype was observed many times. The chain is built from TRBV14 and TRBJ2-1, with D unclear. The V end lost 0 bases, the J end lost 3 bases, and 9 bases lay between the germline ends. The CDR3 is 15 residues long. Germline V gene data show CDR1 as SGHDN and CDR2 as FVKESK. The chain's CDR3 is CASSQEITYYNEQFF. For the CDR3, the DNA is TGTGCCAGCAGCCAAGAAATAACCTACTACAATGAGCAGTTCTTC.

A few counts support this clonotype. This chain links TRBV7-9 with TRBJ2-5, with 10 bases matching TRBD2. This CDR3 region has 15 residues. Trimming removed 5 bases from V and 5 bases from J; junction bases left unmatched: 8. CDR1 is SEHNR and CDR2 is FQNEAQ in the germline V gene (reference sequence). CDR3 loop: CASSPLAGVGETQYF. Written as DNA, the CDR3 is TGTGCCAGCAGCCCCCTAGCGGGAGTGGGTGAGACCCAGTACTTC.

This CDR3 is CASSSGGSTYNEQFF. The CDR3 DNA follows: TGTGCCAGCAGCTCAGGGGGTTCCACCTACAATGAGCAGTTCTTC. The J gene is TRBJ2-1, the V gene TRBV5-5; 7 bases line up with TRBD1. The V gene's germline CDR1 is SGHKS and CDR2 YYEKEE (reference sequence). This CDR3 comprises 15 residues. V dropped 3 bases and J dropped 2; count of bases not matched to a gene: 5. Looking up the rest from reference TRBV5-5 and TRBJ2-1 gives the full variable domain: DAGVTQSPTHLIKTRGQQVTLRCSPISGHKSVSWYQQVLGQGPQFIFQYYEKEERGRGNFPDRFSARQFPNYSSELNVNALLLGDSALYLCASSSGGSTYNEQFFGPGTRLTVL.

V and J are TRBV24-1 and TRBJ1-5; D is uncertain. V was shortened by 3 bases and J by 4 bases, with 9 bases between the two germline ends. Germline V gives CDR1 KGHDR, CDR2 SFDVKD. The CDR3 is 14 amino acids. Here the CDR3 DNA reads TGTGCCACCAGTGATCCCGGACCTAATCAGCCCCAGCATTTT. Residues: CATSDPGPNQPQHF.

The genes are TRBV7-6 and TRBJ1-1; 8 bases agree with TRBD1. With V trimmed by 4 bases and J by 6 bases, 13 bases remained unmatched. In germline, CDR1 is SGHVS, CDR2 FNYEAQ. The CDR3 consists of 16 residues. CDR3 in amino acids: CASSSTIGQGGAEAFF. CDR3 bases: TGTGCCAGCAGCTCTACAATTGGACAGGGCGGCGCTGAAGCTTTCTTT.

CDR3 sequence reads: CASTESGSTDTQYF. The CDR3 DNA is TGTGCCAGTACTGAAAGCGGGTCCACAGATACGCAGTATTTT. The chain carries TRBV19 and TRBJ2-3; perhaps TRBD2 as D (6 bases). Per the germline V gene, CDR1 is LNHDA and CDR2 is SQIVND (reference sequence). Deletions cut 7 bases from V and 2 bases from J, with 13 bases between. The CDR3 consists of 14 residues.

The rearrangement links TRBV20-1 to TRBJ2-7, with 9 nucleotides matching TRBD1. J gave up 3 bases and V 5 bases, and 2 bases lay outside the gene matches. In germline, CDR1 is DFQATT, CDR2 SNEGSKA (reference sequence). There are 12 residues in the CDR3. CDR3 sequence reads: CSAEGQGYEQYF. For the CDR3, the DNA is TGCAGTGCTGAGGGACAGGGCTACGAGCAGTACTTC.

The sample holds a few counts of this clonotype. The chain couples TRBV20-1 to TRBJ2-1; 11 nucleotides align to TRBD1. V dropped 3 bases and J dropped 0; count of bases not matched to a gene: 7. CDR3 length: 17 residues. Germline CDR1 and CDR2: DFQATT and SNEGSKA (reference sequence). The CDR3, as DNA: TGCAGTGCTAGGGGCGGGACAGGGGGGTCCTCCTACAATGAGCAGTTCTTC. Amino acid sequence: CSARGGTGGSSYNEQFF.

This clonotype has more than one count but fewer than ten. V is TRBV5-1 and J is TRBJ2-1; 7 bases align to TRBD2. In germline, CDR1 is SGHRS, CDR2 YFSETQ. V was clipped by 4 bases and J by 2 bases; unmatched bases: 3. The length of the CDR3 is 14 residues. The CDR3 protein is CASSPGTTYNEQFF. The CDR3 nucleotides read TGCGCCAGCAGCCCTGGGACTACCTACAATGAGCAGTTCTTC.

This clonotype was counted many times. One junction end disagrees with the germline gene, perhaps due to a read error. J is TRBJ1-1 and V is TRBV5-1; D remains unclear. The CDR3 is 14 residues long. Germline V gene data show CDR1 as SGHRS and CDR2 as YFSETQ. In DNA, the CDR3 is TGTGCCAGCAGCTTAGAACGGATGAACACTGAAGCTTTCTTT. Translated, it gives CASSLERMNTEAFF.

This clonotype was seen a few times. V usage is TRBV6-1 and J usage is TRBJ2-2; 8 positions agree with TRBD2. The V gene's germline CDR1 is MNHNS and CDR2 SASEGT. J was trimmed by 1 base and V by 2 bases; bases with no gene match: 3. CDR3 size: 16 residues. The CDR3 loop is CASSENGRVNTGELFF. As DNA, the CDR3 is TGTGCCAGCAGTGAAAACGGGAGGGTGAACACCGGGGAGCTGTTTTTT.

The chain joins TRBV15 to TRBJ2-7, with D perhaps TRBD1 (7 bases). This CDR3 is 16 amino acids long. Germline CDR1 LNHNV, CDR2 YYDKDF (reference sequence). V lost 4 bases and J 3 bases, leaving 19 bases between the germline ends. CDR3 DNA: TGTGCCACCAGCACCCACAGGGGAGGTGGGGTCTACGAGCAGTACGTC. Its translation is CATSTHRGGGVYEQYV.

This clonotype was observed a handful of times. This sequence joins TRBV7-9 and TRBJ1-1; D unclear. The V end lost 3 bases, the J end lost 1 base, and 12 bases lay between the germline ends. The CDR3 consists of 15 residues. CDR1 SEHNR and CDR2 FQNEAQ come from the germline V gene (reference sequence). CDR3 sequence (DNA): TGTGCCAGCAGCTTTAGTGGACCGACGAACACTGAAGCTTTCTTT. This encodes CASSFSGPTNTEAFF.

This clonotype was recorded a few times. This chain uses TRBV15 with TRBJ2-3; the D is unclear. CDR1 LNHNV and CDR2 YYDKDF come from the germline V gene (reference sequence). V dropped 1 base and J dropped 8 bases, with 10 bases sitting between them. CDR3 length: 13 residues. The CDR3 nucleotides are TGTGCCACCAGCAGAGGAACGGTGGTTACGCAGTATTTT. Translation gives CATSRGTVVTQYF. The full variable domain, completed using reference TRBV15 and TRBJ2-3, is DAMVIQNPRYQVTQFGKPVTLSCSQTLNHNVMYWYQQKSSQAPKLLFHYYDKDFNNEADTPDNFQSRRPNTSFCFLDIRSPGLGDTAMYLCATSRGTVVTQYFGPGTRLTVL.

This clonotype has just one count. The CDR3 DNA reads as TGTGCCAGCAGTGCGGCTAGCCAAGAAGAGACCCAGTACTTC. It is translated as CASSAASQEETQYF. V usage is TRBV2 and J usage is TRBJ2-5, with a possible D match to TRBD2 (5 bases). V shed 4 bases and J shed 3 bases, with 12 bases lying between them. The CDR3 spans 14 residues. Germline CDR1 and CDR2: SNHLY and FYNNEI.

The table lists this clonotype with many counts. The CDR3 protein is CASSAGPGQGNIQYF. In DNA form, the CDR3 reads TGTGCCAGCAGTGCCGGACCGGGACAGGGGAACATTCAGTACTTC. The rearrangement uses TRBV12-3 or TRBV12-4 and TRBJ2-4, with 10 bases that match TRBD1. This CDR3 is 15 amino acids long. The V segment lost 5 bases and the J segment 7 bases; nucleotides outside the gene matches: 8.

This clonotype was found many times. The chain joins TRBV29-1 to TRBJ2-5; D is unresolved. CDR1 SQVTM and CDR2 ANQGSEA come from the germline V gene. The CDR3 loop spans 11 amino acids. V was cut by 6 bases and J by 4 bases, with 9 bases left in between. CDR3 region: CSVSIGETQYF. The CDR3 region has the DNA TGCAGCGTGTCTATCGGAGAGACCCAGTACTTC. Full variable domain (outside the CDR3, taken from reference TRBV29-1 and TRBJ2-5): SAVISQKPSRDICQRGTSLTIQCQVDSQVTMMFWYRQQPGQSLTLIATANQGSEATYESGFVIDKFPISRPNLTFSTLTVSNMSPEDSSIYLCSVSIGETQYFGPGTRLLVL.

CDR3: CSATRGRGYNEQFF. In DNA form, the CDR3 reads TGCAGTGCTACCCGCGGTCGCGGCTACAATGAGCAGTTCTTC. The V gene is TRBV20-1, the J gene TRBJ2-1; D unclear. Germline loops: CDR1 DFQATT, CDR2 SNEGSKA (reference sequence). The CDR3 extends over 14 amino acids. V was cut by 4 bases and J by 3 bases, with 13 bases left in between.

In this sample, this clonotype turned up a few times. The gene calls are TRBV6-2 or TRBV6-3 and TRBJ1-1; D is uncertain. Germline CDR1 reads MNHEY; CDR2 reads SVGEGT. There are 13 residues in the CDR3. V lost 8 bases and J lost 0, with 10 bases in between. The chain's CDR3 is CASLPPMNTEAFF. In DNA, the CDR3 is TGTGCCAGCCTTCCACCGATGAACACTGAAGCTTTCTTT.

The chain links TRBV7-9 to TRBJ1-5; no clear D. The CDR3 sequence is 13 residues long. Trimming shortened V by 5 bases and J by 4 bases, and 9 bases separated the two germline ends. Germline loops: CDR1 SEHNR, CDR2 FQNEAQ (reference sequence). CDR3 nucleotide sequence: TGTGCCAGCAGCCTCGATGATAATCAGCCCCAGCATTTT. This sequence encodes CASSLDDNQPQHF. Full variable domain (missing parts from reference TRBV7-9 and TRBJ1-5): DTGVSQNPRHKITKRGQNVTFRCDPISEHNRLYWYRQTLGQGPEFLTYFQNEAQLEKSRLLSDRFSAERPKGSFSTLEIQRTEQGDSAMYLCASSLDDNQPQHFGDGTRLSIL.

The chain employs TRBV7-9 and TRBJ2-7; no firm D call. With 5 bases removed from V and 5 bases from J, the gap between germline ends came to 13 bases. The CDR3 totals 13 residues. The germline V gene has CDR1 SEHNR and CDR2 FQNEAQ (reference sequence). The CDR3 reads CASSNSHLDEQYF. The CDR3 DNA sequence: TGTGCCAGCAGCAACTCTCATTTGGACGAGCAGTACTTC.

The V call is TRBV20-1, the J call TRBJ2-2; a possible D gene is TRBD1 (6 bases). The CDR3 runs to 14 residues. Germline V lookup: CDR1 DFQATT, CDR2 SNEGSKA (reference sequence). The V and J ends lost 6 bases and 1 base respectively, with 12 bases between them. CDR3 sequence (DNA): TGCAGTGCCCCAGGGGTCCAGAACACCGGGGAGCTGTTTTTT. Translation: CSAPGVQNTGELFF.

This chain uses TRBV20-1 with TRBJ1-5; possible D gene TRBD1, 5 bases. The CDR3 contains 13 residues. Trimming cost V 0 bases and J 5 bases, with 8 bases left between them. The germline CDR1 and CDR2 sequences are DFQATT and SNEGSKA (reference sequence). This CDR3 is CSAREGGHQPQHF. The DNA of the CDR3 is TGCAGTGCTAGAGAGGGGGGTCATCAGCCCCAGCATTTT.